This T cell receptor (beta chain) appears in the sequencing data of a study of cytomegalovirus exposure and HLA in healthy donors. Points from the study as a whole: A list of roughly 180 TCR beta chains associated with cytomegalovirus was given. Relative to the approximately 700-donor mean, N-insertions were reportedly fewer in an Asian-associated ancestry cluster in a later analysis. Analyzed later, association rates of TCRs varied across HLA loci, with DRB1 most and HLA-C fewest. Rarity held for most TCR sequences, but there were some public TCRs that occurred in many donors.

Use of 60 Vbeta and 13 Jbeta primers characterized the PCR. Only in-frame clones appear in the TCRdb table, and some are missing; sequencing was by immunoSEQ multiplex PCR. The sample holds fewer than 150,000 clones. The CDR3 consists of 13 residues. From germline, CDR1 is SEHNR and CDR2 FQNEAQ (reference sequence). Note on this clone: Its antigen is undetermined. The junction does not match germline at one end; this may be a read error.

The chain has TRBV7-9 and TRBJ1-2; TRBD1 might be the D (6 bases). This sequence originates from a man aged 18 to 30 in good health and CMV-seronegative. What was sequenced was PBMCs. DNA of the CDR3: TGTGTCAGCAGCTTGTTAACAGGGAGTTTTTACACCTTC. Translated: CVSSLLTGSFYTF.